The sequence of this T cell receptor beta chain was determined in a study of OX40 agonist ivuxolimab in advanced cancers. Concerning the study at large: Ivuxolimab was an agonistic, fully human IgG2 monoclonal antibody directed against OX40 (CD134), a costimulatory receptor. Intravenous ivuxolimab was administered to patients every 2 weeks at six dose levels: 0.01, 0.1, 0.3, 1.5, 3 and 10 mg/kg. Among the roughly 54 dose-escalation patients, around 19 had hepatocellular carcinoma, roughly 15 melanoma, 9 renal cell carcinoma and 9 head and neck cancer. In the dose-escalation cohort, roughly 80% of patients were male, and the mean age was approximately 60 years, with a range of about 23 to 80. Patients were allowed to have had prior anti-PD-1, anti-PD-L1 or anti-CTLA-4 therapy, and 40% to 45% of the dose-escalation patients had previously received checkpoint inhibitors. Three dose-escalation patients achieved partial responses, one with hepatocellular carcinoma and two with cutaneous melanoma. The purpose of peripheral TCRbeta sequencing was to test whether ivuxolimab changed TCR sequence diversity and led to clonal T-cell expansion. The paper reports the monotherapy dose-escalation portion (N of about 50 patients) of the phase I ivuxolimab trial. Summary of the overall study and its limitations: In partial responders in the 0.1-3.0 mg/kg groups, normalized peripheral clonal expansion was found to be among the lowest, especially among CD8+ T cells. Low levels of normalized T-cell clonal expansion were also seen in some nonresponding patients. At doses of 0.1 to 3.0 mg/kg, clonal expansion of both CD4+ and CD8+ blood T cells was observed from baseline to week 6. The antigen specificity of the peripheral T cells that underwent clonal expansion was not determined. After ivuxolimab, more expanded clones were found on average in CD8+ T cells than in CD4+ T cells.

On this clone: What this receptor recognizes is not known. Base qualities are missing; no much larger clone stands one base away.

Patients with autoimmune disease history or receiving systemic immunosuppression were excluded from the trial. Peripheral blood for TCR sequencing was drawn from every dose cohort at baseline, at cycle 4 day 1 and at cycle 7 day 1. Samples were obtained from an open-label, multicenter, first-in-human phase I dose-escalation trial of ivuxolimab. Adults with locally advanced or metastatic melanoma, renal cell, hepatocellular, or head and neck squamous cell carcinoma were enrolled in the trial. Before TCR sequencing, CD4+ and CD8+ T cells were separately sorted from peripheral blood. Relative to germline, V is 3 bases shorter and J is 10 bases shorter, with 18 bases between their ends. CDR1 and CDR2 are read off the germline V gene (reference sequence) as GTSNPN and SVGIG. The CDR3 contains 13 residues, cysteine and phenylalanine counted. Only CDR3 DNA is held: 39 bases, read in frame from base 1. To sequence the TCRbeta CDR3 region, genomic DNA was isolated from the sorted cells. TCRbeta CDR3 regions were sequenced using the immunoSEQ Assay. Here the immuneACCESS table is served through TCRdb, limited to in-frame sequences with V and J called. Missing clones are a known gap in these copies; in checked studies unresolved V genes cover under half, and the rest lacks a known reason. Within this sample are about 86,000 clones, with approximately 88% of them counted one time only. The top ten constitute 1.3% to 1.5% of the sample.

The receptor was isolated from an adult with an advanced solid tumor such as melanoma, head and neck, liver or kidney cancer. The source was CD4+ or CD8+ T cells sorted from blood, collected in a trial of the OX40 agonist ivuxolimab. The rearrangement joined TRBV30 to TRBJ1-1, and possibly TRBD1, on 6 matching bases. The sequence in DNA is TGTGCCTGGAGGCCACAGGGACCTCCAGGAGCTTTCTTT. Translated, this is CAWRPQGPPGAFF.